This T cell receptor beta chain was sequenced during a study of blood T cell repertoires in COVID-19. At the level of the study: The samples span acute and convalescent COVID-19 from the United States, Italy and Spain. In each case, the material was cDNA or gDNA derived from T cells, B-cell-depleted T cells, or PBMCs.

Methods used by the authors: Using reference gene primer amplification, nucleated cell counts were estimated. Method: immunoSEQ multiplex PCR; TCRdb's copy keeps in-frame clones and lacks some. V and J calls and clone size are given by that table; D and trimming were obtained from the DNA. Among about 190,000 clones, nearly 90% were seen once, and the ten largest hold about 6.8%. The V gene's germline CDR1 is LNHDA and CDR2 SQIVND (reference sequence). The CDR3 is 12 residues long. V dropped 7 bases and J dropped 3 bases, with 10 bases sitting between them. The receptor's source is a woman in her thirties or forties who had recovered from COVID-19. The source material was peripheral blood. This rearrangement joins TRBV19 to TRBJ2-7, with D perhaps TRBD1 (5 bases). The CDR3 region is CASMGPYYEQYF. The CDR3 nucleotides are TGTGCCAGTATGGGGCCCTACTACGAGCAGTACTTC.